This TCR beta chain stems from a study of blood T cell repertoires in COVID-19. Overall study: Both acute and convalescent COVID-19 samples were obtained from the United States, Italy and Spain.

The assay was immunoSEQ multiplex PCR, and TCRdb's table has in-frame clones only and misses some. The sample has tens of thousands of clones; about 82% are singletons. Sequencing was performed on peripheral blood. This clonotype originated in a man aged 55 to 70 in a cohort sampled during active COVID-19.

This CDR3 reads CASSDRAGSYNEQFF. The CDR3 nucleotides are TGTGCCAGCAGTGATCGAGCGGGATCCTACAATGAGCAGTTCTTC. The chain links TRBV6-4 to TRBJ2-1, with 7 nucleotides matching TRBD2. After removal of 3 bases from V and 1 base from J, the junction contained 3 bases not matched to a gene. This CDR3 is built from 15 residues. Germline V lookup: CDR1 MRHNA, CDR2 SNTAGT.